This T cell receptor (beta chain) was captured in a study of blood T cell repertoires in COVID-19. After removal of 3 bases from V and 0 bases from J, the junction contained 6 bases not matched to a gene. Germline V gene data show CDR1 as SGHTS and CDR2 as YDEGEE. This CDR3 comprises 17 residues. Sequenced by immunoSEQ multiplex PCR; TCRdb stores in-frame clones only, minus some. The table records fewer than 85,000 clones, about four fifths of them present only once. Specimen: peripheral blood. This sequence joins TRBV5-8 and TRBJ1-5, with 10 bases identical to TRBD1. The TCR was taken from a woman of 80 years or more with active or convalescent COVID-19. CDR3 DNA: TGTGCCAGCAGCTGGGGACAGGGGTTGGATAGCAATCAGCCCCAGCATTTT. Protein sequence: CASSWGQGLDSNQPQHF.